These 15 T cell receptor beta chains share one sample of origin, sequenced in a study of T cell clonality in common variable immunodeficiency. Sequencing used immunoSEQ multiplex PCR; TCRdb keeps in-frame clones, though not all of them. Recorded here are fewer than 75,000 clones, none singletons. Material: peripheral blood mononuclear cells. Receptors originate from a person aged 18 to 69 in good health.

This clone was seen repeatedly, ten times or more. The observed sequence ends 3 residues before the CDR3 terminus, with the missing tail filled in from the germline J gene. The chain employs TRBV20-1 and TRBJ1-5, with 7 positions matching TRBD1. This CDR3 comprises 15 residues. Germline values: CDR1 DFQATT, CDR2 SNEGSKA (reference sequence). The junction had 14 bases not matched to a gene; V was cut back by 6 bases and J by 6 bases. CDR3: CSAGERQGRGQPQHF. The DNA read from the CDR3 is TGCAGTGCCGGCGAGAGACAGGGCCGGGGTCAGCCC.

In its sample, this clone was seen many times. The DNA ends 3 residues before the CDR3 does, and the rest of the CDR3 is filled in from the germline J gene. The V and J genes are TRBV7-6 and TRBJ1-4, with unresolved D. CDR3 length: 14 amino acids. In germline, CDR1 is SGHVS, CDR2 FNYEAQ. V lost 2 bases and J 7 bases, leaving 11 bases between the germline ends. The DNA read from the CDR3 is TGTGCCAGCAGCTTATCTACCGATACTGAAAAA. Its translation is CASSLSTDTEK. The full CDR3 protein is CASSLSTDTEKLFF.

This clone has ten or more counts. Read coverage stops 3 residues before the CDR3 terminus; the germline J gene supplies the remainder. The chain has TRBV5-1 and TRBJ1-4; D unclear. Deletions cut 5 bases from V and 0 bases from J, with 8 bases between. CDR3 length equals 14 residues. Germline CDR1 SGHRS, CDR2 YFSETQ. Partial CDR3 DNA: TGCGCCAGCAGGCAGATTTCAACTAATGAAAAA. It encodes CASRQISTNEK. The CDR3 reads in full as CASRQISTNEKLFF.

This clone has at least ten counts. The read finishes 3 residues shy of the CDR3 end, and the germline J gene is used to complete it. The chain combines TRBV5-3 with TRBJ1-1; D gene ambiguous. TRBV5-3 counts as an open reading frame of uncertain function. This CDR3 has 16 amino acids. The germline V and J ends were trimmed by 2 bases and 2 bases, with 16 bases remaining between them. CDR3 residues: CARSFQHSGRNTEAFF. Incomplete CDR3 DNA: TGTGCCAGAAGCTTTCAACACAGCGGTCGAAACACTGAA.

This clone occurred many times. Read data end 3 residues before the CDR3 end; the end is taken from the germline J gene. The chain recombines TRBV29-1 with TRBJ2-1; D is ambiguous. Trimming pared 4 bases from V and 0 bases from J, leaving 10 bases between. CDR1 and CDR2 (germline): SQVTM, ANQGSEA. The CDR3 consists of 14 residues. CDR3 protein: CSVGLVSSYNEQFF. Partial CDR3 DNA: TGCAGCGTTGGACTTGTTAGCTCCTACAATGAG.

This clone was recorded many times. With the read ending 3 residues before the CDR3 end, the germline J gene is used to fill in that end. V usage is TRBV19 and J usage is TRBJ1-1, with TRBD1 matching 11 bases. CDR3 size: 17 residues. Trimming took 3 bases from V and 5 from J; bases not matched to a gene: 11. The germline gives CDR1 LNHDA, CDR2 SQIVND (reference sequence). CDR3 region: CASSIRWDRGSRTEAFF. The covered CDR3 bases are TGTGCCAGTAGTATCCGCTGGGACAGGGGGTCAAGGACTGAA.

This clone has a count of ten or more. With the read ending 3 residues before the CDR3 end, the germline J gene is used to fill in that end. The V gene is TRBV19, the J gene TRBJ2-1, with D maybe TRBD2 (6 bases). Deletions cut 3 bases from V and 3 bases from J, with 21 bases between. Germline assignment: CDR1 LNHDA and CDR2 SQIVND (reference sequence). CDR3 length: 18 residues. The CDR3 protein is CASSIPGGEATIYNEQFF. CDR3 DNA (partial): TGTGCCAGTAGTATTCCCGGGGGAGAAGCGACTATCTACAATGAG.

This clone was counted at least ten times. Coverage ceases 3 residues before the CDR3 finishes, and the germline J gene fills in the end. The chain joins TRBV12-3 or TRBV12-4 to TRBJ1-5; TRBD1 might be the D (5 bases). V was shortened by 5 bases and J by 3 bases, with 14 bases between the two germline ends. The CDR3 extends over 15 amino acids. CDR3 amino acids: CASSRGGVINQPQHF. The covered CDR3 bases are TGTGCCAGCAGTCGGGGGGGTGTGATCAATCAGCCC.

This clone came up many times. The read is 3 residues too short to cover the CDR3 end, so that end is filled in from the germline J gene. The chain employs TRBV7-2 and TRBJ1-2; D call uncertain. Deletions cut 5 bases from V and 2 bases from J, with 12 bases between. CDR3 length: 14 residues. Germline assignment: CDR1 SGHTA and CDR2 FQGNSA. The CDR3 DNA, read in part, is TGTGCCAGCAGCCCGCAAACATCGAACTATGGC. Translating gives CASSPQTSNYG. The whole CDR3 sequence reads CASSPQTSNYGYTF.

In its sample, this clone was seen many times. The missing CDR3 end, 3 residues past where the read stops, is filled in from the germline J gene. The gene calls are TRBV2 and TRBJ1-2; tentative D call: TRBD1 (5 bases). Trimming cost V 6 bases and J 1 base, with 9 bases left between them. The CDR3 runs 13 residues. CDR1 is SNHLY and CDR2 is FYNNEI in the germline V gene. CDR3 DNA, as far as it was read: TGTGCCAGCAGCGTCAGGGTTAACTATGGC. Translated, it gives CASSVRVNYG. The CDR3 in its entirety is CASSVRVNYGYTF.

This clone was observed many times. The read terminates 3 residues ahead of where the CDR3 ends, so the germline J gene completes it. The chain recombines TRBV30 with TRBJ1-5, with D unresolved. Trimming took off 1 base at V and 5 bases at J, with 15 bases between the two ends. Germline V gene sequence: CDR1 GTSNPN, CDR2 SVGIG (reference sequence). This CDR3 has 15 residues. The sequenced CDR3 bases are TGTGCCTGGAGTGGACGGGGATTAAGGGATCAGCCC. It translates to CAWSGRGLRDQP. The whole CDR3 protein is CAWSGRGLRDQPQHF.

This clone occurred many times. The DNA ends 3 residues before the CDR3 does, and the rest of the CDR3 is filled in from the germline J gene. The chain joins TRBV29-1 to TRBJ1-2; D not certain. Germline V gives CDR1 SQVTM, CDR2 ANQGSEA. The CDR3 is 14 amino acids. Trimming stripped 5 bases from V and 3 bases from J, with 16 bases between. CDR3 protein: CSVSNVPPDYGYTF. The part of the CDR3 DNA that was read is TGCAGCGTTAGCAACGTCCCCCCTGACTATGGC.

This clone showed up many times. The CDR3 end is not reached by the read, which stops 3 residues before it; the germline J gene fills it in. V gene TRBV5-1 combines with J gene TRBJ2-1, with 15 bases aligning to TRBD2. V shed 4 bases, J shed 6 bases, and the junction held 2 bases outside the gene matches. This CDR3 is 15 amino acids long. The germline V gene encodes CDR1 SGHRS and CDR2 YFSETQ. CDR3 sequence: CASSGLAGGFNEQFF. CDR3 DNA, as far as it was read: TGCGCCAGCAGCGGACTAGCGGGGGGGTTCAATGAG. The entire variable domain, with the rest obtained from reference TRBV5-1 and TRBJ2-1, is as follows: KAGVTQTPRYLIKTRGQQVTLSCSPISGHRSVSWYQQTPGQGLQFLFEYFSETQRNKGNFPGRFSGRQFSNSRSEMNVSTLELGDSALYLCASSGLAGGFNEQFFGPGTRLTVL.

Many counts were recorded for this clone. The read terminates 3 residues ahead of where the CDR3 ends, so the germline J gene completes it. This rearrangement joins TRBV20-1 to TRBJ2-1; 10 bases fit TRBD2. The CDR3 totals 14 residues. Germline-derived CDR1 and CDR2 are DFQATT and SNEGSKA (reference sequence). The junction had 8 bases not matched to a gene; V was cut back by 4 bases and J by 8 bases. The CDR3 region is CSANFPSGGDEQFF. Incomplete CDR3 DNA: TGCAGTGCTAACTTCCCTAGCGGGGGCGATGAG.

This clone came up many times. The part of the CDR3 DNA that was read is TGTGCCAGCAGCTCAGGGACTAGTCGAAATGAG. This translates into CASSSGTSRNE. The whole CDR3 sequence is CASSSGTSRNEQFF. This chain uses TRBV7-3 with TRBJ2-1, with 8 nucleotides matching TRBD2. The read finishes 3 residues shy of the CDR3 end, and the germline J gene is used to complete it. Trimming at V came to 4 bases and at J to 7 bases, leaving 6 bases not matched to a gene. The CDR3 contains 14 residues. CDR1 is SGHTA and CDR2 is FQGTGA in the germline V gene.